The 28 T cell receptor beta chains listed next were all sequenced from one sample in a study of blood T cell repertoires in COVID-19. The data were produced by immunoSEQ multiplex PCR, yet TCRdb's version contains in-frame clones alone and is incomplete. This table holds 250,000 to 300,000 clones, approximately 91% found once. Sequencing was performed on PBMCs or T cells enriched from blood (not recorded which). The receptors were sampled from a woman in her 40s with acute COVID-19.

The chain employs TRBV2 and TRBJ2-1, with D tentatively TRBD2 (6 bases). The CDR3 loop spans 15 amino acids. The germline V and J ends were trimmed by 6 bases and 7 bases, with 19 bases remaining between them. CDR1 SNHLY and CDR2 FYNNEI come from the germline V gene. The CDR3 here is CASRRLREIYNEQFF. CDR3 nucleotides: TGTGCCAGCAGACGGCTCCGGGAGATCTATAATGAGCAGTTCTTC.

The V call is TRBV7-9, the J call TRBJ2-1; D ambiguous. Germline values: CDR1 SEHNR, CDR2 FQNEAQ (reference sequence). V was clipped by 7 bases and J by 5 bases, with 9 bases between them. The CDR3 spans 12 residues. The CDR3 DNA sequence: TGTGCCAGCAACCGGGTTGACAATGAGCAGTTCTTC. It specifies CASNRVDNEQFF.

This rearrangement joins TRBV28 to TRBJ1-2; possible D gene TRBD1, 6 bases. This CDR3 region has 15 residues. Germline loops: CDR1 MDHEN, CDR2 SYDVKM. The V gene lost 5 bases and the J gene lost 3 bases, with 16 bases spanning the gap. The CDR3 here is CASSQPTGTDYGYTF. CDR3 in DNA: TGTGCCAGCAGTCAACCGACAGGTACGGACTATGGCTACACCTTC.

In its sample, this clone was seen once. The chain has TRBV7-2 and TRBJ2-1; the D gene is possibly TRBD1 (6 bases). V was pared by 5 bases and J by 10 bases, with 21 bases between. This CDR3 has 15 amino acids. Germline V lookup: CDR1 SGHTA, CDR2 FQGNSA. As DNA, the CDR3 is TGTGCCAGCAGCAAACAGGGACCTGGCGTCGGAGAGCAGTTCTTC. Encoded protein: CASSKQGPGVGEQFF.

This clone was counted between two and nine times. V is TRBV24-1 and J is TRBJ2-5; TRBD2 matches 10 bases. Germline V gene lookup returns CDR1 KGHDR and CDR2 SFDVKD. With 9 bases clipped from V and 3 bases from J, the junction kept 3 bases outside the gene matches. CDR3 length equals 13 residues. CDR3 residues: CATGLAGEETQYF. In DNA form, the CDR3 reads TGTGCCACCGGGCTAGCGGGAGAAGAGACCCAGTACTTC.

This chain uses TRBV7-3 with TRBJ2-1; 9 bases map to TRBD2. The J segment lost 8 bases and the V segment lost 4 bases, leaving 9 bases of the junction unmatched. Germline V gene lookup returns CDR1 SGHTA and CDR2 FQGTGA. The CDR3 runs to 15 residues. Written as DNA, the CDR3 is TGTGCCAGCAGCTCCGATCCGGGACTAGCCTATGAGCAGTTCTTC. Amino acid sequence: CASSSDPGLAYEQFF.

V usage is TRBV20-1 and J usage is TRBJ2-6, with 7 bases aligning to TRBD2. This CDR3 spans 16 amino acids. Germline assignment: CDR1 DFQATT and CDR2 SNEGSKA (reference sequence). The trim removed 3 bases at V and 0 bases at J, leaving 5 bases unmatched. The CDR3 loop reads CSASASGGSGANVLTF. The DNA of the CDR3 is TGCAGTGCTAGTGCTAGCGGAGGCTCTGGGGCCAACGTCCTGACTTTC.

The rearrangement links TRBV4-1 to TRBJ2-7; 10 bases are shared with TRBD2. Germline-derived CDR1 and CDR2 are MGHRA and YSYEKL. The CDR3 is made up of 15 amino acids. V lost 4 bases to trimming and J lost 2 bases; unmatched junction nucleotides: 5. In DNA, the CDR3 is TGCGCCAGCAGCCTCCAGCGGGAGGGGACCTACGAGCAGTACTTC. Protein: CASSLQREGTYEQYF.

The chain carries TRBV10-2 and TRBJ1-1, with D hard to call. This CDR3 has 15 residues. Per germline, CDR1 WSHSY and CDR2 SAAADI. V lost 1 base and J 0 bases, leaving 9 bases between the germline ends. CDR3 residues: CASSELEYMNTEAFF. The CDR3 region has the DNA TGCGCCAGCAGTGAGTTAGAGTATATGAACACTGAAGCTTTCTTT.

The gene calls are TRBV21-1 and TRBJ2-1; the table's D call, TRBD2, has no DNA check behind it. TRBV21-1 is a known pseudogene. The CDR3 is made up of 19 amino acids. The CDR3 loop reads CASSPRTSGKIRSYNEQFF. The CDR3 DNA follows: TGTGCCAGCAGCCCCCGGACTAGCGGGAAAATTCGCTCCTACAATGAGCAGTTCTTC.

DNA of the CDR3: TGCGCCAGCAGCCGCGAGGCGGACTCTAGATACGAGCAGTACTTC. This translates into CASSREADSRYEQYF. The gene calls are TRBV4-3 and TRBJ2-7; D might be TRBD2 (5 bases). Per germline, CDR1 LGHNA and CDR2 YSLEER. CDR3 length: 15 residues. The V and J ends lost 4 bases and 4 bases respectively, with 17 bases between them.

The V gene is TRBV18, the J gene TRBJ1-1; D is unclear. Per germline, CDR1 KGHSH and CDR2 LQKENI. Trimming left V 4 bases short and J 1 base short, with 4 bases between. This CDR3 region has 12 residues. The CDR3 nucleotides read TGTGCCAGCTCACTTCAGAACACTGAAGCTTTCTTT. Its translation: CASSLQNTEAFF.

A note on this clone: This sample includes further DNA sequences coding for the same CDR3. This chain joins TRBV5-1 and TRBJ2-5; 14 nucleotides agree with TRBD2. Germline V lookup: CDR1 SGHRS, CDR2 YFSETQ. The CDR3 runs to 15 residues. V shed 1 base and J 5 bases; nucleotides not matched to a gene: 1. The CDR3 DNA follows: TGCGCCAGCAGCTTGCGGACTAGCGGGGGGGAGACCCAGTACTTC. As protein: CASSLRTSGGETQYF.

This clone was found once. This sequence joins TRBV28 and TRBJ1-4, with 10 bases that match TRBD1. With 7 bases clipped from V and 6 bases from J, the junction kept 8 bases outside the gene matches. Looked up from germline, CDR1 is MDHEN and CDR2 is SYDVKM. The CDR3 contains 15 residues. CDR3 DNA sequence: TGTGCCAGCATGGGACAGGGGATCGGGGATGAAAAACTGTTTTTT. Translated: CASMGQGIGDEKLFF.

V usage is TRBV18 and J usage is TRBJ2-2, with 10 bases fitting TRBD1. V lost 5 bases, J lost 1 base, and 4 bases stayed unmatched. Germline values: CDR1 KGHSH, CDR2 LQKENI. The CDR3 is made up of 16 amino acids. This CDR3 reads CASSAGTGVNTGELFF. For the CDR3, the DNA is TGTGCCAGCTCAGCCGGGACAGGGGTGAACACCGGGGAGCTGTTTTTT.

This clone was seen just once. Distinct nucleotide sequences in the sample also encode this CDR3. CDR3 amino acids: CASSFSETQYF. Here the CDR3 DNA reads TGTGCCAGCAGTTTTAGTGAGACCCAGTACTTC. This chain links TRBV12-3 or TRBV12-4 with TRBJ2-5; D gene ambiguous. The CDR3 consists of 11 residues. Trimming pared 3 bases from V and 5 bases from J, leaving 4 bases between.

CDR3 DNA sequence: TGTGCCAGTAGTACGGAGCGGCCCACAGATACGCAGTATTTT. Encoded protein: CASSTERPTDTQYF. J is TRBJ2-3 and V is TRBV19; possibly TRBD2 for D (5 bases). Germline V lookup: CDR1 LNHDA, CDR2 SQIVND (reference sequence). Trimming shortened V by 4 bases and J by 2 bases, and 10 bases separated the two germline ends. The CDR3 length is 14 residues.

V is TRBV12-3 or TRBV12-4 and J is TRBJ1-2, with 7 bases lining up with TRBD1. CDR3 size: 13 residues. Trimming took 6 bases from V and 2 from J; bases not matched to a gene: 3. The DNA of the CDR3 is TGTGCCAGCAGCAAACAGGGGAACTATGGCTACACCTTC. Amino acid sequence: CASSKQGNYGYTF.

CDR3 in amino acids: CARSLVRGWDEQYF. Written as DNA, the CDR3 is TGTGCCAGAAGCTTAGTAAGGGGTTGGGACGAGCAGTACTTC. V gene TRBV7-5 combines with J gene TRBJ2-7; TRBD1 is taken as the D call from the table, unchecked against the DNA. TRBV7-5 is described as a pseudogene. The CDR3 covers 14 residues.

The V call is TRBV27, the J call TRBJ2-3; D is ambiguous. The CDR3 runs to 15 residues. Germline CDR1 reads MNHEY; CDR2 reads SMNVEV (reference sequence). Trimming shortened V by 3 bases and J by 6 bases, and 16 bases separated the two germline ends. CDR3 loop: CASSFRGAGSDTQYF. The CDR3 nucleotides are TGTGCCAGCAGTTTCCGCGGAGCTGGGTCCGATACGCAGTATTTT.

This clone was observed a handful of times. The CDR3 DNA reads as TGTGCCAGCAGCTTATCTAGCGGGAGCCTCCACGAGCAGTACTTC. It encodes CASSLSSGSLHEQYF. The chain combines TRBV7-2 with TRBJ2-7; 10 bases line up with TRBD2. Germline V gives CDR1 SGHTA, CDR2 FQGNSA. CDR3 length: 15 residues. V trimming: 2 bases; J trimming: 5 bases; junction bases outside the gene matches: 6.

This clone occurred once. The genes are TRBV5-6 and TRBJ2-7; 9 bases match TRBD2. J lost 0 bases, V lost 4 bases, and 8 bases had no gene match. The germline CDR1 and CDR2 sequences are SGHDT and YYEEEE. The CDR3 spans 16 residues. The CDR3 is CASSTFRTSVSYEQYF. CDR3 bases: TGTGCCAGCAGCACCTTTAGGACTAGCGTCTCCTACGAGCAGTACTTC.

This chain connects TRBV28 to TRBJ2-1; 8 bases match TRBD2. Per the germline V gene, CDR1 is MDHEN and CDR2 is SYDVKM. This CDR3 region has 17 residues. V lost 4 bases, J lost 4 bases, and 12 bases stayed unmatched. The DNA for the CDR3 is TGTGCCAGCAGTTCCCCGGGACTAGGCAAGGGATACAATGAGCAGTTCTTC. Its protein is CASSSPGLGKGYNEQFF.

The chain carries TRBV4-2 and TRBJ2-1, with D possibly TRBD2 on 5 matching bases. Germline V CDR1 and CDR2: LGHNA, YNFKEQ. The CDR3 consists of 14 residues. Trimming left V 0 bases short and J 6 bases short, with 9 bases between. The CDR3 nucleotides are TGTGCCAGCAGCCAAGATCCGGGGTTCAATGAGCAGTTCTTC. Encoded protein: CASSQDPGFNEQFF.

This clone was observed a handful of times. The chain links TRBV11-2 to TRBJ2-7, with 10 bases aligning to TRBD2. The CDR3 runs to 15 residues. CDR1 is SGHAT and CDR2 is FQNNGV in the germline V gene. J was trimmed by 2 bases and V by 0 bases; bases with no gene match: 1. CDR3 protein: CASSLESGRAYEQYF. The CDR3 nucleotides are TGTGCCAGCAGCTTAGAAAGCGGGAGGGCCTACGAGCAGTACTTC.

The V call is TRBV9, the J call TRBJ2-3; a possible D gene is TRBD2 (6 bases). V was clipped by 4 bases and J by 2 bases, with 14 bases between them. The CDR3 is made up of 15 amino acids. Germline V gives CDR1 SGDLS, CDR2 YYNGEE. The CDR3 here is CASSPRDWVTDTQYF. CDR3 DNA: TGTGCCAGCAGCCCCCGGGACTGGGTCACAGATACGCAGTATTTT. Based on the CDR3 plus reference TRBV9 and TRBJ2-3, the full variable domain is DSGVTQTPKHLITATGQRVTLRCSPRSGDLSVYWYQQSLDQGLQFLIQYYNGEERAKGNILERFSAQQFPDLHSELNLSSLELGDSALYFCASSPRDWVTDTQYFGPGTRLTVL.

Only one count was recorded for this clone. The rearrangement links TRBV7-9 to TRBJ1-5; D gene ambiguous. The germline V gene encodes CDR1 SEHNR and CDR2 FQNEAQ (reference sequence). Between the trimmed V and J ends, which lost 1 base and 7 bases, there was a span of 5 bases. The CDR3 is 12 amino acids. In nucleotides, the CDR3 is TGTGCCAGCAGCTTAGGAGGCCAGCCCCAGCATTTT. Encoded protein: CASSLGGQPQHF.

The gene calls are TRBV4-1 and TRBJ2-1; 8 nucleotides line up with TRBD2. With V trimmed by 1 base and J by 9 bases, 5 bases remained unmatched. Per the germline V gene, CDR1 is MGHRA and CDR2 is YSYEKL. CDR3 size: 14 residues. CDR3 sequence reads: CASSQARTSSEQFF. In nucleotides, the CDR3 is TGCGCCAGCAGCCAAGCCCGGACTAGCAGTGAGCAGTTCTTC.